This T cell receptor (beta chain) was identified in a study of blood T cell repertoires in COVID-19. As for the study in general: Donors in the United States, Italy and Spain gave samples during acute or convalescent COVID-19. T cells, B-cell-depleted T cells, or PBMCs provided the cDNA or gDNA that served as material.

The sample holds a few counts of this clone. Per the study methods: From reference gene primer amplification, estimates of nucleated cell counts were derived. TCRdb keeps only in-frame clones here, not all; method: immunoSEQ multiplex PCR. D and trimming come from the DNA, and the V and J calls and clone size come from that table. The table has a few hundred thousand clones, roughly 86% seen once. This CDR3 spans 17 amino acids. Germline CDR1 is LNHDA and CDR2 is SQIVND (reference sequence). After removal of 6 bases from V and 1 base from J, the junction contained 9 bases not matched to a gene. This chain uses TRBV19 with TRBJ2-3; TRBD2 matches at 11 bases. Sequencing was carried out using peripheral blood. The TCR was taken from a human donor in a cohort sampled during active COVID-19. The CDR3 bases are TGTGCCAGTAGGGATCTCGGGACTAGCGGCCGCACAGATACGCAGTATTTT. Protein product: CASRDLGTSGRTDTQYF. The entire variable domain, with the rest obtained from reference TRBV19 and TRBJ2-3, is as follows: DGGITQSPKYLFRKEGQNVTLSCEQNLNHDAMYWYRQDPGQGLRLIYYSQIVNDFQKGDIAEGYSVSREKKESFPLTVTSAQKNPTAFYLCASRDLGTSGRTDTQYFGPGTRLTVL.